This passage covers 26 T cell receptor beta chains from one sample sequenced in a study of radiotherapy plus CTLA-4 blockade in lung cancer. Clones were read by immunoSEQ multiplex PCR, and TCRdb kept only the in-frame ones, dropping some. The data contain roughly 50,000 clones, 82% of them singletons. The source was peripheral blood, collected from a patient treated with radiotherapy plus ipilimumab. The receptors here all came from a human donor with non-small cell lung cancer who had stable disease on radiotherapy plus ipilimumab.

The rearrangement links TRBV5-4 to TRBJ1-2; no firm D call. The V gene's germline CDR1 is SGHNT and CDR2 YYREEE (reference sequence). The V and J ends lost 0 bases and 4 bases respectively, with 7 bases between them. CDR3 length: 13 residues. The CDR3: CASSLGESYGYTF. In DNA form, the CDR3 reads TGTGCCAGCAGCTTGGGCGAGTCCTATGGCTACACCTTC.

Comment on this clone: The CDR3 ends on some other residue instead of the conserved phenylalanine or tryptophan, so this is likely a read error. The DNA is left out, because the CDR3 cannot be placed on it with certainty; the CDR3 is given as TCRdb lists it. CDR3 in amino acids: CASSPSTGEILI. The chain is built from TRBV28 and TRBJ2-7; the DNA was not used to check the table's D call, TRBD1. The CDR3 has 12 amino acids, counting both end residues. Germline-derived CDR1 and CDR2 are MDHEN and SYDVKM.

This chain uses TRBV5-1 with TRBJ1-3, with 8 bases fitting TRBD1. The germline CDR1 and CDR2 sequences are SGHRS and YFSETQ. The V and J ends lost 4 bases and 10 bases, in that order; junction bases with no gene match: 10. The CDR3 covers 14 residues. CDR3 protein: CASSPTGGETTIYF. CDR3 in DNA: TGCGCCAGCAGCCCCACAGGGGGAGAGACTACCATATATTTT.

V is TRBV6-5 and J is TRBJ2-1; weak D call: TRBD2 (6 bases). There are 13 residues in the CDR3. Germline values: CDR1 MNHEY, CDR2 SVGAGI. The ends were cut back, 7 bases at V and 2 bases at J, with 9 bases in the middle. The CDR3 DNA reads TGTGCCAGCACGGGGGTGCCCTACAATGAGCAGTTCTTC. Protein: CASTGVPYNEQFF.

The rearrangement links TRBV6-5 to TRBJ2-3; 9 nucleotides agree with TRBD2. There are 15 residues in the CDR3. Germline trimming cut 6 bases from V and 6 bases from J; bases unmatched to any gene: 10. Germline CDR1 MNHEY, CDR2 SVGAGI. The CDR3 coding sequence is TGTGCCAGCAGACGACTAGCGGCTGAGGGGGATACGCAGTATTTT. This gives the protein CASRRLAAEGDTQYF.

The chain links TRBV10-1 to TRBJ2-7, with 11 bases that match TRBD2. The CDR3 length is 17 residues. CDR1 and CDR2 from the germline V gene are WNHNN and SYGVQD (reference sequence). After removal of 4 bases from V and 3 bases from J, the junction contained 11 bases not matched to a gene. The CDR3 coding sequence is TGCGCCAGCAGTGGACCACCTAGCGGGAGGATTTTCTACGAGCAGTACTTC. The encoded protein is CASSGPPSGRIFYEQYF.

The V and J genes are TRBV7-9 and TRBJ2-3; the D gene is possibly TRBD2 (6 bases). Germline assignment: CDR1 SEHNR and CDR2 FQNEAQ (reference sequence). This CDR3 comprises 15 residues. V dropped 2 bases and J dropped 10 bases, with 19 bases sitting between them. Here the CDR3 DNA reads TGTGCCAGCAGCTTAACCCGGGACTCCGGACCGCCGCAGTATTTT. The encoded protein is CASSLTRDSGPPQYF.

The chain uses TRBV14 and TRBJ2-1, with 11 bases fitting TRBD2. CDR3 length: 15 residues. Germline V gene sequence: CDR1 SGHDN, CDR2 FVKESK. With V trimmed by 4 bases and J by 5 bases, 4 bases remained unmatched. CDR3 loop: CASSPLAGVNNEQFF. The CDR3 bases are TGTGCCAGCAGCCCACTAGCGGGAGTTAACAATGAGCAGTTCTTC.

This clone was picked up a small number of times. The rearrangement joins TRBV11-2 to TRBJ2-7, with 11 bases identical to TRBD2. The CDR3 extends over 15 amino acids. Germline CDR1 and CDR2: SGHAT and FQNNGV. Germline trimming cut 1 base from V and 3 bases from J; bases unmatched to any gene: 2. CDR3 residues: CASSLGTSGYYEQYF. The DNA of the CDR3 is TGTGCCAGCAGCTTAGGGACTAGCGGGTACTACGAGCAGTACTTC.

This clone was seen only once. The chain carries TRBV5-1 and TRBJ2-5, with 7 nucleotides matching TRBD2. The germline V gene encodes CDR1 SGHRS and CDR2 YFSETQ. The CDR3 spans 15 residues. The J segment lost 0 bases and the V segment lost 5 bases, leaving 7 bases of the junction unmatched. CDR3 sequence: CASSPLTSHQETQYF. The CDR3 DNA follows: TGCGCCAGCAGTCCTCTGACTAGCCACCAAGAGACCCAGTACTTC.

This clone was counted a few times. The V call is TRBV19, the J call TRBJ1-5; 11 nucleotides line up with TRBD1. The V and J ends lost 4 bases and 2 bases, in that order; junction bases with no gene match: 4. This CDR3 comprises 16 residues. Germline CDR1 and CDR2: LNHDA and SQIVND (reference sequence). In DNA form, the CDR3 reads TGTGCCAGTAGTAGCGGACAGGGGGCGCGCAATCAGCCCCAGCATTTT. Translating it yields CASSSGQGARNQPQHF.

The chain couples TRBV2 to TRBJ1-2; TRBD1 matches at 7 bases. The CDR3 contains 13 residues. V lost 5 bases to trimming and J lost 3 bases; unmatched junction nucleotides: 3. Germline V gives CDR1 SNHLY, CDR2 FYNNEI. The CDR3 loop is CASSPGTDYGYTF. As DNA, the CDR3 is TGTGCCAGCAGTCCCGGGACAGACTATGGCTACACCTTC.

The chain uses TRBV7-6 and TRBJ1-1; maybe TRBD1 (6 bases). Trimming left V 6 bases short and J 3 bases short, with 11 bases between. The germline gives CDR1 SGHVS, CDR2 FNYEAQ. The CDR3 sequence is 13 residues long. CDR3 residues: CASRQGQYTEAFF. The DNA for the CDR3 is TGTGCCAGCAGACAAGGACAGTACACTGAAGCTTTCTTT.

This clone has a handful of counts. The genes are TRBV10-3 and TRBJ2-7; D gene unclear. CDR3 length: 13 amino acids. V lost 3 bases and J 3 bases, leaving 9 bases between the germline ends. Germline loops: CDR1 ENHRY, CDR2 SYGVKD. The CDR3 sequence: CAISDGVRYEQYF. CDR3 DNA sequence: TGTGCCATCAGTGATGGAGTCCGCTACGAGCAGTACTTC.

The CDR3 here is CASSPTGENTEAFF. The CDR3 nucleotides are TGTGCCAGCAGCCCCACGGGGGAGAACACTGAAGCTTTCTTT. The chain recombines TRBV28 with TRBJ1-1; perhaps TRBD1 as D (5 bases). V lost 6 bases to trimming and J lost 1 base, with 12 bases between them. Germline V gives CDR1 MDHEN, CDR2 SYDVKM. The CDR3 has 14 amino acids.

The V and J genes are TRBV19 and TRBJ1-1; D is perhaps TRBD1 (5 bases). CDR1 and CDR2 from the germline V gene are LNHDA and SQIVND (reference sequence). The CDR3 is 14 residues long. Trimming stripped 5 bases from V and 1 base from J, with 11 bases between. The CDR3 DNA sequence: TGTGCCAGTAGTCCCGGACACTCGAACACTGAAGCTTTCTTT. This gives the protein CASSPGHSNTEAFF.

This sequence joins TRBV27 and TRBJ1-2; TRBD1 might be the D (5 bases). V shed 3 bases and J shed 5 bases, with 10 bases lying between them. From germline, CDR1 is MNHEY and CDR2 SMNVEV (reference sequence). The CDR3 has 13 residues. The CDR3 sequence: CASSLGLGYGYTF. CDR3 in DNA: TGTGCCAGCAGTTTGGGACTCGGGTATGGCTACACCTTC.

This chain links TRBV9 with TRBJ1-1; D gene unclear. This CDR3 contains 15 residues. The V end was cut by 0 bases, the J end by 0 bases, with 9 bases between. The V gene's germline CDR1 is SGDLS and CDR2 YYNGEE. In DNA form, the CDR3 reads TGTGCCAGCAGCGTAGATTTGGACTTGAACACTGAAGCTTTCTTT. This codes for CASSVDLDLNTEAFF.

The chain has TRBV5-1 and TRBJ1-1, with a possible D match to TRBD1 (6 bases). The CDR3 runs 14 residues. The V end was cut by 5 bases, the J end by 1 base, with 12 bases between. CDR1 is SGHRS and CDR2 is YFSETQ in the germline V gene. The CDR3 region is CASSWGRTNTEAFF. The DNA for the CDR3 is TGCGCCAGCAGTTGGGGGCGGACGAACACTGAAGCTTTCTTT.

The chain joins TRBV5-4 to TRBJ2-7; tentatively, D is TRBD2 (5 bases). Germline-derived CDR1 and CDR2 are SGHNT and YYREEE (reference sequence). The CDR3 sequence is 15 residues long. V dropped 1 base and J dropped 7 bases, with 18 bases sitting between them. CDR3 protein: CASSLTGSRVLEQYF. The CDR3 DNA follows: TGTGCCAGCAGCTTGACGGGATCGAGGGTTTTGGAGCAGTACTTC.

The chain links TRBV27 to TRBJ2-1; 8 nucleotides agree with TRBD1. Germline V gene lookup returns CDR1 MNHEY and CDR2 SMNVEV (reference sequence). The CDR3 spans 15 residues. V gave up 5 bases and J gave up 7 bases; unmatched junction bases: 10. CDR3 residues: CASSAGQVITNEQFF. The DNA for the CDR3 is TGTGCCAGCAGTGCGGGACAGGTAATTACTAATGAGCAGTTCTTC.

Turning to this clone: Germline is not matched at one junction end, which may reflect a read error. The V gene is TRBV6-6, the J gene TRBJ2-7; 7 nucleotides line up with TRBD2. The CDR3 extends over 14 amino acids. From germline, CDR1 is MNHNY and CDR2 SVGAGI (reference sequence). The chain's CDR3 is CASSYGGSTYERYF. The CDR3 DNA reads TGTGCCAGCAGTTATGGCGGGAGCACGTACGAGCGGTACTTC.

This sequence joins TRBV9 and TRBJ2-1, with 10 bases that match TRBD2. Germline CDR1 reads SGDLS; CDR2 reads YYNGEE. The CDR3 is made up of 18 amino acids. Trimming removed 3 bases from V and 4 bases from J; junction bases left unmatched: 13. The CDR3 loop reads CASSAPREVAGGYNEQFF. CDR3 in DNA: TGTGCCAGCAGCGCGCCCCGGGAGGTAGCGGGGGGATACAATGAGCAGTTCTTC.

V gene TRBV6-4 combines with J gene TRBJ2-2, with D perhaps matching TRBD2 (5 bases). This CDR3 has 15 amino acids. The V end was cut by 4 bases, the J end by 5 bases, with 14 bases between. Germline values: CDR1 MRHNA, CDR2 SNTAGT. The DNA of the CDR3 is TGTGCCAGCAGTGCACTAGGTGGTGAGACCGGGGAGCTGTTTTTT. Translating gives CASSALGGETGELFF.

The chain is built from TRBV28 and TRBJ2-1; 9 bases fit TRBD1. The CDR3 loop spans 15 amino acids. Per germline, CDR1 MDHEN and CDR2 SYDVKM. J lost 6 bases, V lost 5 bases, and 8 bases had no gene match. The CDR3: CASSNRDREVNEQFF. The CDR3 nucleotides read TGTGCCAGCAGTAACCGGGACAGGGAGGTCAATGAGCAGTTCTTC.

Of note for this clone: The sample carries other DNA sequences with the same CDR3. The rearrangement uses TRBV5-1 and TRBJ2-5, with 9 bases matching TRBD1. The CDR3 totals 14 residues. CDR1 and CDR2 from the germline V gene are SGHRS and YFSETQ. Unmatched junction bases numbered 4, after V lost 4 bases and J lost 3 bases. CDR3 bases: TGCGCCAGCAGCATGGGACAGGGCGAAGAGACCCAGTACTTC. Translation: CASSMGQGEETQYF.